These 5 T cell receptor beta chains were all obtained from the same sample, sequenced in a study of shared clonotypes between healthy human individuals. The data were produced by immunoSEQ multiplex PCR, yet TCRdb's version contains in-frame clones alone and is incomplete. The sample lists roughly 2.1 million clones, more than 85% occurring once. Positively selected for CCR7, the CD45RO-negative cells used as naive CD8 cells excluded terminally differentiated effector memory CD45RA+ cells. Sequencing used naive CD8+ T cells from PBMCs. Source of these receptors: a man younger than 30 in good health. Some clones in this sample may be carry-over from other donors' samples.

V is TRBV14 and J is TRBJ2-3, with a tentative D call TRBD2 (5 bases). V was pared by 6 bases and J by 2 bases, with 21 bases between. The CDR3 is 17 residues long. Germline V CDR1 and CDR2: SGHDN, FVKESK. CDR3: CASRHSLSTEDTDTQYF. CDR3 nucleotide sequence: TGTGCCAGCAGGCACTCCCTTTCAACGGAGGACACAGATACGCAGTATTTT.

This chain connects TRBV28 to TRBJ2-3, with no clear D. The ends were cut back, 7 bases at V and 3 bases at J, with 8 bases in the middle. Germline CDR1 and CDR2: MDHEN and SYDVKM. This CDR3 is built from 12 residues. In DNA form, the CDR3 reads TGTGCCAGCACCCAGACTACAGATACGCAGTATTTT. It specifies CASTQTTDTQYF.

This chain connects TRBV6-5 to TRBJ1-2; the D gene is possibly TRBD1 (5 bases). The germline gives CDR1 MNHEY, CDR2 SVGAGI. Between the trimmed V and J ends, which lost 2 bases and 6 bases, there was a span of 19 bases. This CDR3 is 16 amino acids long. The CDR3 DNA follows: TGTGCCAGCAGTTACGCCTCGTTAAGAGGGGAGAATGGCTACACCTTC. Translation: CASSYASLRGENGYTF.

The rearrangement joins TRBV27 to TRBJ1-5, with 8 bases fitting TRBD1. V lost 5 bases and J lost 6; bases outside the gene matches: 3. This CDR3 is built from 13 residues. Per the germline V gene, CDR1 is MNHEY and CDR2 is SMNVEV (reference sequence). The CDR3 spells CASSPDRVQPQHF. In DNA form, the CDR3 reads TGTGCCAGCAGTCCGGACAGGGTTCAGCCCCAGCATTTT.

In its sample, this clone was seen a few times. The genes are TRBV7-9 and TRBJ1-5; maybe TRBD1 (5 bases). The V end lost 1 base, the J end lost 4 bases, and 11 bases lay between the germline ends. Germline assignment: CDR1 SEHNR and CDR2 FQNEAQ (reference sequence). This CDR3 spans 15 amino acids. The CDR3, as DNA: TGTGCCAGCAGCTTAGGCAGGGAGCCTAATCAGCCCCAGCATTTT. Translating gives CASSLGREPNQPQHF.